What follows describes a single T cell receptor (beta chain). Its antigen is undetermined. The same CDR3 is also encoded by other DNA sequences in this sample. V gave up 4 bases and J gave up 5 bases; unmatched junction bases: 9. The CDR3 spans 14 residues. Looked up from germline, CDR1 is SQVTM and CDR2 is ANQGSEA. The data were taken from a study of cytomegalovirus exposure and HLA in healthy donors. The study's findings and limits: The records held CMV serostatus as the only immune exposure information.

A multiplex PCR was run with 60 Vbeta primers and 13 Jbeta primers. Using immunoSEQ multiplex PCR, the repertoire was profiled, and TCRdb retains in-frame clones only, with some absent. Of under 200,000 clones in the sample, almost 80% were seen once. This chain links TRBV29-1 with TRBJ2-5, with 8 bases aligning to TRBD2. What was sequenced was PBMCs. The TCR sequence derives from a man aged 50 to 60 in good health and CMV-seropositive. The CDR3 region has the DNA TGCAGCGTTGCCACTAGCGGTTCCCAGGAGACCCAGTACTTC. Translating gives CSVATSGSQETQYF.